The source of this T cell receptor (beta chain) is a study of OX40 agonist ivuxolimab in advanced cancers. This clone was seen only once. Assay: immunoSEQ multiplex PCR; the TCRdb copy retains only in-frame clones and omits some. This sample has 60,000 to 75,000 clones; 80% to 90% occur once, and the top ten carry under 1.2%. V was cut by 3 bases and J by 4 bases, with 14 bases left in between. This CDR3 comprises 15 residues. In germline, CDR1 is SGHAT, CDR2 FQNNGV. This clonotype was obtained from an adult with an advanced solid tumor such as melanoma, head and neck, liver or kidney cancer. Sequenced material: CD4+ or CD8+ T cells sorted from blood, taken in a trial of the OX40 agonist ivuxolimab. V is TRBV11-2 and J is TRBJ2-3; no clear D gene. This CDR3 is CASSFSEVRADTQYF. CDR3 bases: TGTGCCAGCAGCTTTTCGGAAGTAAGAGCAGATACGCAGTATTTT.